The source of this T cell receptor beta chain is a study of T cell responses to AZD1222 COVID-19 vaccine. Clones were sequenced by immunoSEQ multiplex PCR, and TCRdb holds only the in-frame ones, with some missing. The repertoire holds some 100,000 clones, 70% to 90% seen once, with roughly 4.2% in the top ten. The TCR sequence derives from an adult in good health. Sequenced here: peripheral blood, sampled on day 0 of MenACWY control vaccination.

CDR3 DNA sequence: TGTGCCAGCAGTGAACAGGGGATTAACACCGGGGAGCTGTTTTTT. Protein: CASSEQGINTGELFF. The genes are TRBV2 and TRBJ2-2; TRBD1 is a possible D gene (6 bases). V was clipped by 2 bases and J by 2 bases, with 9 bases between them. The CDR3 consists of 15 residues. Germline V gene sequence: CDR1 SNHLY, CDR2 FYNNEI.